The clone carrying this TCR beta chain was detected a few times. Antigen unknown. Only in-frame clones appear in the TCRdb table, and some are missing; sequencing was by immunoSEQ multiplex PCR. The repertoire consists of approximately 23,000 clones, with about 90% occurring once and the leading ten covering approximately 1.5%. This sample stems from a study of T cell repertoires and Cas9 in healthy adults. General observations from the study: In vitro, SpCas9-reactive Tregs were reported to curb effector T cell proliferation and function.

With 1 base clipped from V and 5 bases from J, the junction kept 7 bases outside the gene matches. Germline V CDR1 and CDR2: SNHLY, FYNNEI. The CDR3 consists of 16 residues. The source material was CD4+ effector T cells (CD127+, CD25-, CD137-, CD154-) from PBMCs; culture status not recorded. This TCR was sampled from a human donor in good health. The rearrangement links TRBV2 to TRBJ1-2; 10 bases match TRBD1. Here the CDR3 DNA reads TGTGCCAGCAGTGAAGACGACAGGGGGCTTCAATATGGCTACACCTTC. Protein product: CASSEDDRGLQYGYTF. The full variable domain, with the rest looked up from reference TRBV2 and TRBJ1-2, is EPEVTQTPSHQVTQMGQEVILRCVPISNHLYFYWYRQILGQKVEFLVSFYNNEISEKSEIFDDQFSVERPDGSNFTLKIRSTKLEDSAMYFCASSEDDRGLQYGYTFGSGTRLTVV.